The entry that follows covers one T cell receptor beta chain sequence. The CDR3 extends over 15 amino acids. Germline V lookup: CDR1 SGHNT, CDR2 YENEEA. Trimming took 5 bases from V and 3 from J; bases not matched to a gene: 8. This sample was taken from a study of cytomegalovirus exposure and HLA in healthy donors. The wider study: The study's early data release held some 85 million unique TCRs from HLA-typed donors.

It was with 60 Vbeta and 13 Jbeta primers that the PCR ran. Method: immunoSEQ multiplex PCR; TCRdb's copy keeps in-frame clones and lacks some. The top ten clones hold approximately 3.1% of a sample with some 110,000 clones, about 79% of them seen once. This TCR derives from a woman in her late teens or twenties in good health and CMV-seropositive. Sample: PBMCs. The chain is built from TRBV11-3 and TRBJ2-7; TRBD2 aligns across 9 bases. The chain's CDR3 is CASSLSRLAVYEQYF. For the CDR3, the DNA is TGTGCCAGCAGCCTTTCAAGACTAGCGGTCTACGAGCAGTACTTC.